Below, one TCR beta chain is given with its context. The antigen remains undetermined. The sample belongs to a study of CD8+CD57+ T cells in acquired aplastic anemia. On the study more broadly: An average of roughly 2.9 ug of DNA was obtained from sorted CD4+ and CD8+ cells.

In patients chosen for sequencing, flow cytometry had shown CD8+CD57+ cell expansion. The CDR3 has 16 residues. CDR1 and CDR2 (germline): SGHAT, FQNNGV. V dropped 4 bases and J dropped 6 bases, with 18 bases sitting between them. Findings of the study overall: Patients had approximately 29 CD8+ CDR3 sequences in common with controls (the shared set).

Genomic DNA templated the TCR beta VDJ and CDR3 profiling. MiXCR, applied by TCRdb to the reads, yields one record per CDR3 protein. This sample has approximately 150,000 distinct CDR3 sequences; about two thirds occur once, and the top ten carry about 50%. The V call is TRBV11-2, the J call TRBJ2-2, with D tentatively TRBD1 (6 bases). Sequencing was done on a sample of sorted CD4+, CD8+, or CD8+CD57+ T cells (not recorded which) from PBMCs. This sequence originates from a human donor with aplastic anemia. This CDR3 is CASSSWVQQGAGELFF. The CDR3 nucleotides are TGTGCCAGCAGCTCATGGGTCCAACAGGGAGCCGGGGAGCTGTTTTTT. Using reference TRBV11-2 and TRBJ2-2 for the parts outside the CDR3, the full variable domain is EAGVAQSPRYKIIEKRQSVAFWCNPISGHATLYWYQQILGQGPKLLIQFQNNGVVDDSQLPKDRFSAERLKGVDSTLKIQPAKLEDSAVYLCASSSWVQQGAGELFFGEGSRLTVL.